Presented here are 25 T cell receptor beta chains from one specimen sequenced in a study of blood T cells in healthy people across ages. Through a sample-barcoded 5' primer and a J-beta primer mix, a second PCR was run for roughly 6 to 11 cycles. A single record per CDR3 protein comes from TCRdb applying MiXCR to the 5' RACE reads. The data hold over 500,000 distinct CDR3 sequences, with about 51% observed a single time. The sequenced sample was blood. Receptors were obtained from a woman older than 75 in good health.

This sequence joins TRBV12-3 or TRBV12-4 and TRBJ1-4; 7 bases align to TRBD1. The V and J ends lost 3 bases and 3 bases, in that order; junction bases with no gene match: 7. The CDR3 loop spans 16 amino acids. The CDR3, as DNA: TGTGCCAGCAGTTTCAGGACAGGAGTTGCTAATGAAAAACTGTTTTTT. Its protein is CASSFRTGVANEKLFF.

The chain recombines TRBV7-9 with TRBJ2-5; TRBD1 matches 8 bases. The CDR3 runs 16 residues. Germline CDR1 reads SEHNR; CDR2 reads FQNEAQ (reference sequence). V was clipped by 2 bases and J by 11 bases; unmatched bases: 16. For the CDR3, the DNA is TGTGCCAGCAGCTTAACAACCGGGACAGGAATAAATGAGCAGTACTTC. It is translated as CASSLTTGTGINEQYF.

As regards this clonotype: The junction departs from the called germline gene at one end, perhaps through a read error. The V call is TRBV7-2, the J call TRBJ1-6, with 10 bases aligning to TRBD1. CDR1 and CDR2 (germline): SGHTA, FQGNSA. CDR3 length: 17 residues. CDR3 DNA: TGTGCCAGCAGCTTCCGGGACAGGGGCTTTCGAAATTCGCCCCTCCACTTT. Its protein product is CASSFRDRGFRNSPLHF. Combining the CDR3 with reference TRBV7-2 and TRBJ1-6 gives the whole variable domain GAGVSQSPSNKVTEKGKDVELRCDPISGHTALYWYRQSLGQGLEFLIYFQGNSAPDKSGLPSDRFSAERTGGSVSTLTIQRTQQEDSAVYLCASSFRDRGFRNSPLHFGNGTRLTVT.

This chain connects TRBV7-2 to TRBJ2-3, with D uncertain. Trimming took 1 base from V and 2 from J, leaving 13 bases between them. The germline gives CDR1 SGHTA, CDR2 FQGNSA. This CDR3 spans 16 amino acids. In nucleotides, the CDR3 is TGTGCCAGCAGCTTAGAGCGACACCGATACACAGATACGCAGTATTTT. Protein product: CASSLERHRYTDTQYF.

Regarding this clonotype: This may stem from a read error, because a much larger clone lies one nucleotide away. The rearrangement links TRBV14 to TRBJ2-5; the match to TRBD1 covers 7 bases. CDR1 is SGHDN and CDR2 is FVKESK in the germline V gene. The trim removed 3 bases at V and 1 base at J, leaving 2 bases unmatched. The CDR3 sequence is 14 residues long. The CDR3 reads CASSQGQIQETQYF. CDR3 coding DNA: TGTGCCAGCAGCCAGGGACAGATCCAAGAGACCCAGTACTTC.

This chain uses TRBV7-2 with TRBJ2-3; D possibly corresponds to TRBD1 (6 bases). Germline CDR1 reads SGHTA; CDR2 reads FQGNSA. V lost 5 bases to trimming and J lost 6 bases, with 24 bases between them. There are 17 residues in the CDR3. The DNA of the CDR3 is TGTGCCAGCAGCCAAAATCCCGGGACACGGGCCTCGGATACGCAGTATTTT. Translating gives CASSQNPGTRASDTQYF.

A remark on this clonotype: A read error may produce the germline difference seen at one junction end. J is TRBJ2-3 and V is TRBV11-2; 11 nucleotides line up with TRBD2. Germline CDR1 reads SGHAT; CDR2 reads FQNNGV. The CDR3 sequence is 16 residues long. In DNA, the CDR3 is TGTGCCAGCAGCCTTCTAGCGGGGGGAGGCACAGAAACGCAGTATTTT. Protein sequence: CASSLLAGGGTETQYF.

This clonotype was counted many times. CDR3 sequence (DNA): TGTGCCAGCAGTTACGGAGAAAACGTCCGCTCCTACAATGAGCAGTTCTTC. Translated, it gives CASSYGENVRSYNEQFF. The V gene is TRBV6-6, the J gene TRBJ2-1; unclear D gene. The germline CDR1 and CDR2 sequences are MNHNY and SVGAGI (reference sequence). The length of the CDR3 is 17 residues. Trimming stripped 2 bases from V and 0 bases from J, with 14 bases between.

CDR3 sequence: CASGVNLATNEKLFF. In DNA form, the CDR3 reads TGTGCCAGCGGGGTTAACCTTGCAACTAATGAAAAACTGTTTTTT. J is TRBJ1-4 and V is TRBV6-1; unclear D gene. V was clipped by 8 bases and J by 0 bases, with 13 bases between them. The CDR3 runs 15 residues. Germline loops: CDR1 MNHNS, CDR2 SASEGT.

The gene calls are TRBV6-5 and TRBJ1-2, with TRBD1 matching over 8 bases. Trimming at V came to 7 bases and at J to 4 bases, leaving 5 bases not matched to a gene. The germline V gene encodes CDR1 MNHEY and CDR2 SVGAGI. There are 13 residues in the CDR3. CDR3 DNA: TGTGCCAGCACCGACAGGGGATTCTATGGCTACACCTTC. Its protein product is CASTDRGFYGYTF.

This clonotype occurred many times. V and J are TRBV10-3 and TRBJ2-7, with D possibly TRBD1 on 6 matching bases. Germline V gives CDR1 ENHRY, CDR2 SYGVKD. The CDR3 is 13 residues long. Deletions cut 6 bases from V and 6 bases from J, with 15 bases between. The CDR3 reads CAIRHRDPGEQYF. The CDR3 nucleotides read TGTGCCATCAGGCACAGGGATCCCGGCGAGCAGTACTTC.

The chain carries TRBV12-3 or TRBV12-4 and TRBJ2-7, with 7 bases aligning to TRBD2. The end of the DNA is better explained by TRBJ2-5, so the J call may be wrong. The CDR3 sequence is 15 residues long. In DNA, the CDR3 is TGTGCCAGCAGCGCCTCAGGACTAGTCCGGGAGACCCAGTACTTC. It specifies CASSASGLVRETQYF.

There are many counts of this clonotype. The chain recombines TRBV11-2 with TRBJ2-4; 8 positions match TRBD1. CDR3 length: 13 amino acids. Losses at the gene ends were 5 bases for V and 9 bases for J; bases not matched to a gene: 6. Per germline, CDR1 SGHAT and CDR2 FQNNGV. CDR3 DNA: TGTGCCAGCAGCCCCGGACAGGGAGGCATTCAGTACTTC. This codes for CASSPGQGGIQYF.

V gene TRBV6-6 combines with J gene TRBJ2-5; D gene unclear. Germline CDR1 is MNHNY and CDR2 is SVGAGI (reference sequence). CDR3 length: 11 amino acids. V dropped 6 bases and J dropped 5 bases, with 7 bases sitting between them. CDR3 nucleotides: TGTGCCAGCAGGGCCTTTGAGACCCAGTACTTC. This sequence encodes CASRAFETQYF.

This clonotype was recorded at least ten times. The genes are TRBV11-2 and TRBJ2-7; D perhaps matches TRBD2 (5 bases). V was cut by 1 base and J by 0 bases, with 10 bases left in between. CDR1 is SGHAT and CDR2 is FQNNGV in the germline V gene. The CDR3 extends over 15 amino acids. The CDR3 reads CASSLGRTSSYEQYF. The CDR3 DNA is TGTGCCAGCAGCTTAGGGAGGACCAGCTCCTACGAGCAGTACTTC. The full variable domain, in which reference TRBV11-2 and TRBJ2-7 provide the parts outside the CDR3, is EAGVAQSPRYKIIEKRQSVAFWCNPISGHATLYWYQQILGQGPKLLIQFQNNGVVDDSQLPKDRFSAERLKGVDSTLKIQPAKLEDSAVYLCASSLGRTSSYEQYFGPGTRLTVT.

The chain couples TRBV2 to TRBJ2-3; 7 nucleotides line up with TRBD2. V gave up 6 bases and J gave up 14 bases; unmatched junction bases: 11. The CDR3 sequence is 12 residues long. The germline V gene has CDR1 SNHLY and CDR2 FYNNEI. CDR3: CASSARAGYAYF. CDR3 DNA: TGTGCCAGCAGCGCCCGAGCGGGATACGCGTATTTT.

This clonotype was seen a few times. This chain links TRBV2 with TRBJ2-7; 9 nucleotides line up with TRBD2. J was trimmed by 7 bases and V by 4 bases; bases with no gene match: 5. CDR3 size: 13 residues. The germline gives CDR1 SNHLY, CDR2 FYNNEI. The chain's CDR3 is CASSVLTSGEQYF. The CDR3 DNA is TGTGCCAGCAGTGTATTGACTAGCGGAGAGCAGTACTTC.

Points on this clonotype: This may be a read error: a much more frequent sequence differs by one nucleotide. The chain recombines TRBV20-1 with TRBJ1-6; D unclear. CDR3 length equals 16 residues. The germline V gene has CDR1 DFQATT and CDR2 SNEGSKA (reference sequence). CDR3 region: CSARDPSGGVESPPHF. In DNA, the CDR3 is TGCAGTGCTAGAGATCCGTCAGGTGGTGTTGAATCACCCCCCCACTTT.

The chain's CDR3 is CASSQGTTYNEQYF. The DNA of the CDR3 is TGTGCCAGCAGCCAAGGCACAACCTACAATGAGCAGTACTTC. The chain has TRBV3-1 and TRBJ2-1; D is ambiguous. The J call may be incorrect, as the DNA end agrees better with TRBJ2-7. The CDR3 is 14 residues long. CDR1 and CDR2 (germline): LGHDT, YNNKEL (reference sequence).

V is TRBV7-8 and J is TRBJ2-5, with 9 bases that match TRBD2. V trimming: 6 bases; J trimming: 11 bases; junction bases outside the gene matches: 10. The CDR3 contains 13 residues. Germline values: CDR1 SGHVS, CDR2 FQNEAQ. The CDR3 region has the DNA TGTGCCAGCAGGGGGACTAGCCACAATGAGCAGTACTTC. Translation: CASRGTSHNEQYF.

The V call is TRBV18, the J call TRBJ2-1; 7 nucleotides align to TRBD2. Judging by the DNA end, TRBJ2-7 fits better; the J call may be wrong. From germline, CDR1 is KGHSH and CDR2 LQKENI. This CDR3 is 15 amino acids long. The CDR3 spells CASSPREGSYNEQYF. In DNA form, the CDR3 reads TGTGCCAGCTCCCCCAGGGAGGGCTCCTACAATGAGCAGTACTTC.

This clonotype was counted a single time. This could be a read error, since a much larger clone is one nucleotide away. The gene calls are TRBV11-2 and TRBJ1-2; D is possibly TRBD1 (6 bases). Germline V lookup: CDR1 SGHAT, CDR2 FQNNGV. The CDR3 is 13 amino acids. CDR3 protein: CASCFAGDYGYTF. Here the CDR3 DNA reads TGTGCCAGCTGCTTTGCAGGGGACTATGGCTACACCTTC.

This chain connects TRBV9 to TRBJ2-5; no firm D call. The DNA end favors TRBJ2-7, so the J call may be wrong. The CDR3 is 14 amino acids. Germline CDR1 is SGDLS and CDR2 is YYNGEE. The CDR3 DNA reads as TGTGCCAGCAGCGTAGATGATAGGCCCTACGAGCAGTACTTC. This codes for CASSVDDRPYEQYF.

The rearrangement joins TRBV12-3 or TRBV12-4 to TRBJ2-7; 9 bases agree with TRBD1. The CDR3 has 14 amino acids. Trimming cost V 5 bases and J 2 bases; bases outside gene matches: 4. Here the CDR3 DNA reads TGTGCCAGCAGTCGGACAGGGGAAGCCTACGAGCAGTACTTC. Translating it yields CASSRTGEAYEQYF.

The chain employs TRBV6-5 and TRBJ2-3; 8 bases are a match to TRBD2. CDR3 length equals 17 residues. CDR1 and CDR2 (germline): MNHEY, SVGAGI. The J segment lost 0 bases and the V segment lost 0 bases, leaving 5 bases of the junction unmatched. The CDR3 loop reads CASSYSPGGASTDTQYF. CDR3 nucleotide sequence: TGTGCCAGCAGTTACTCCCCGGGGGGGGCTAGCACAGATACGCAGTATTTT.